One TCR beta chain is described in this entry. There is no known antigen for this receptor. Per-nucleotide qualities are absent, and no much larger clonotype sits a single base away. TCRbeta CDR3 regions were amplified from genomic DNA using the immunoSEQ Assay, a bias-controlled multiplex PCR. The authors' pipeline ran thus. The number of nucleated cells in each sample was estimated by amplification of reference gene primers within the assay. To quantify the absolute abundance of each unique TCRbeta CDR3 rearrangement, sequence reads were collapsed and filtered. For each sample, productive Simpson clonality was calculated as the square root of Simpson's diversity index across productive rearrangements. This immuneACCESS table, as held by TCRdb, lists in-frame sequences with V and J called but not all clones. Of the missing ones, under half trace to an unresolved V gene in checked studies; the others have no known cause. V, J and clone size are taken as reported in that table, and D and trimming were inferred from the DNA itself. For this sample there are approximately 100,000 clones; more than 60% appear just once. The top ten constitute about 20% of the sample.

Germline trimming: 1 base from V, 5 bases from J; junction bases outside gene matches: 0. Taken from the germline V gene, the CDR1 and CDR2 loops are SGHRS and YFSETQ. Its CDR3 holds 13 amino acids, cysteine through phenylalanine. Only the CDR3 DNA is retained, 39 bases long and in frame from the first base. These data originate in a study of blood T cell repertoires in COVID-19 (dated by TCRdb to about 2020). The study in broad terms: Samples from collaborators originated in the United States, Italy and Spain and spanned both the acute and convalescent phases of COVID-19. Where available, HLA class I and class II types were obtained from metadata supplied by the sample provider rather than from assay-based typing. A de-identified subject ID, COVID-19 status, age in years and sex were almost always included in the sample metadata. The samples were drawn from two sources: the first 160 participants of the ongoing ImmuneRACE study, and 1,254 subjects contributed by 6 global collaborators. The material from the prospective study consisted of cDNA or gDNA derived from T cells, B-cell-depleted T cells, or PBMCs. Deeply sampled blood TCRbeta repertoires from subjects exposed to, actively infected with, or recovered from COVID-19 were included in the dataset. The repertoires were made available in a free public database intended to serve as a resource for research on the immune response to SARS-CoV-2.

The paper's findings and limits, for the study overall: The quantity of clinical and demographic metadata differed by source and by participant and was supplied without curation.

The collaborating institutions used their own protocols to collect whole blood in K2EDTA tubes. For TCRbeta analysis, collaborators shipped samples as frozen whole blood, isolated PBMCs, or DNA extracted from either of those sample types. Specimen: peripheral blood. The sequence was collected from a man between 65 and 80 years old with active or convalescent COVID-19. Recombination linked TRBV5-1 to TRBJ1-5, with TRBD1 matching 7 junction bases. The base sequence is TGCGCCAGCAGCTTGACAGGGGATCAGCCCCAGCATTTT. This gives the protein CASSLTGDQPQHF.